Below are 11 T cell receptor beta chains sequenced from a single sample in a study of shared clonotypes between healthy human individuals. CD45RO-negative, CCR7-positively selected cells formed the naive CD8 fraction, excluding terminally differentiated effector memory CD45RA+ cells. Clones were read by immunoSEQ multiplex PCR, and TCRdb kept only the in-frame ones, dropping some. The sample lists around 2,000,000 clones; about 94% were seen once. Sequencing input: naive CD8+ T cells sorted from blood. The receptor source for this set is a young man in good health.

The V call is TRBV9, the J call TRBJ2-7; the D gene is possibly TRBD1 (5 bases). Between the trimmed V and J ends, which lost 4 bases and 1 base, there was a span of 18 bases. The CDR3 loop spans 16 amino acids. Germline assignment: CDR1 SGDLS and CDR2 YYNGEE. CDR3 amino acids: CASSPNPTGGSYEQYF. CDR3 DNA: TGTGCCAGCAGCCCAAACCCCACAGGTGGATCCTACGAGCAGTACTTC.

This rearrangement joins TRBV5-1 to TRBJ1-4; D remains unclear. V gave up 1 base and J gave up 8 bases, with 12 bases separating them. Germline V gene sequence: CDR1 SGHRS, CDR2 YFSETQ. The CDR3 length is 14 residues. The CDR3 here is CASSLRRAGEKLFF. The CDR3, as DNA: TGCGCCAGCAGCTTGAGGAGGGCTGGGGAAAAACTGTTTTTT.

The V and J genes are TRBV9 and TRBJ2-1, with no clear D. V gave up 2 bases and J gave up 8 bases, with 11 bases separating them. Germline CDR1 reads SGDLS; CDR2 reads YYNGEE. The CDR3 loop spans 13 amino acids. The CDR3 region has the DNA TGTGCCAGCAGCGTCAGTGAGGTTTATGAGCAGTTCTTC. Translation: CASSVSEVYEQFF.

In DNA, the CDR3 is TGCGCCAGCAGTGAGTCGATTTATGAGGCCGTTTTGGAAGCTTTCTTT. It codes for CASSESIYEAVLEAFF. The V and J genes are TRBV10-1 and TRBJ1-1; D remains ambiguous. CDR1 and CDR2 from the germline V gene are WNHNN and SYGVQD (reference sequence). This CDR3 has 16 residues. Trimming shortened V by 0 bases and J by 8 bases, and 19 bases separated the two germline ends.

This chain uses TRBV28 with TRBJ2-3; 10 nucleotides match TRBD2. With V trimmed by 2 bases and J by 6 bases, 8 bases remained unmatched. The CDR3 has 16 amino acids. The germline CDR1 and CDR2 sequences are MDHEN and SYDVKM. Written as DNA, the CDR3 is TGTGCCAGCAGTTTACCCTCAATAGCGGGGGGCGATACGCAGTATTTT. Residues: CASSLPSIAGGDTQYF.

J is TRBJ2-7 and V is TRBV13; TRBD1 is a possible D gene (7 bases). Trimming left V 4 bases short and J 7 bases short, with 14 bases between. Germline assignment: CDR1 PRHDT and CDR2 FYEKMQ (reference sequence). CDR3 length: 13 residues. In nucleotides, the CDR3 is TGTGCCAGCAGCTCCACAGGGGCGGGAGAGCAGTACTTC. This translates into CASSSTGAGEQYF.

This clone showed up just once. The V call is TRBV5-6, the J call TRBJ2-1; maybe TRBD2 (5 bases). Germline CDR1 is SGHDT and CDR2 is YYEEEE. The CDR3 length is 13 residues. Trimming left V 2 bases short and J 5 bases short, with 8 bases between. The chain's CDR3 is CASSFGGHNEQFF. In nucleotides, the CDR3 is TGTGCCAGCAGCTTTGGAGGCCACAATGAGCAGTTCTTC.

The DNA for the CDR3 is TGTGCCAGCAGCGTAGATTCGGGGGGGCTAGAGACCCAGTACTTC. It translates to CASSVDSGGLETQYF. This chain connects TRBV9 to TRBJ2-5, with 8 bases aligning to TRBD2. Germline V gene lookup returns CDR1 SGDLS and CDR2 YYNGEE. The V and J ends lost 0 bases and 4 bases, in that order; junction bases with no gene match: 5. The CDR3 covers 15 residues.

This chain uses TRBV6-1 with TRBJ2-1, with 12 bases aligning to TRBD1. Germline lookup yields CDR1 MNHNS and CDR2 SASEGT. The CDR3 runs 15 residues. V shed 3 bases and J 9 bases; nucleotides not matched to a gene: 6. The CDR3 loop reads CASSDEPGQGAEQFF. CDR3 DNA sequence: TGTGCCAGCAGTGATGAACCGGGACAGGGGGCTGAGCAGTTCTTC.

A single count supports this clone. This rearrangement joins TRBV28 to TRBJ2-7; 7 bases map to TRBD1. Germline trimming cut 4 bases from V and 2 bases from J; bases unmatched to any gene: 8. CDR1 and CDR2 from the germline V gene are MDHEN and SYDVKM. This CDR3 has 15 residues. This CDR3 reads CASSSLPGQPYEQYF. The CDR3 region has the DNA TGTGCCAGCAGTTCCTTACCGGGACAGCCCTACGAGCAGTACTTC. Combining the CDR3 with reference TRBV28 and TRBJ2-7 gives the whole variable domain DVKVTQSSRYLVKRTGEKVFLECVQDMDHENMFWYRQDPGLGLRLIYFSYDVKMKEKGDIPEGYSVSREKKERFSLILESASTNQTSMYLCASSSLPGQPYEQYFGPGTRLTVT.

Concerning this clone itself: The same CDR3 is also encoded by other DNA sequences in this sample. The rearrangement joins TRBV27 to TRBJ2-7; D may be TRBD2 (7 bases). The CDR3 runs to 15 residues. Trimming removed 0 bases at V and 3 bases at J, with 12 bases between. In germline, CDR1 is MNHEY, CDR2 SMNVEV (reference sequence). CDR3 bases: TGTGCCAGCAGTTTATCGGGAGGGGGAAGCTACGAGCAGTACTTC. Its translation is CASSLSGGGSYEQYF.